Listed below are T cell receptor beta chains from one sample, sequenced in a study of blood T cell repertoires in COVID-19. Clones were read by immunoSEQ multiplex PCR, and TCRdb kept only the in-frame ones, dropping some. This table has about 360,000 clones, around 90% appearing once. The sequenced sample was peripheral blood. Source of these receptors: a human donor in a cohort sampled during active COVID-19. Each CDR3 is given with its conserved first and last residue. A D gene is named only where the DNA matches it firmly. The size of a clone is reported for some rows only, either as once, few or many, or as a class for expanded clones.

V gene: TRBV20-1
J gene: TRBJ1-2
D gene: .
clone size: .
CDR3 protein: CSASPVGDYGYTF
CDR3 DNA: TGCAGTGCCAGTCCTGTGGGAGACTATGGCTACACCTTC

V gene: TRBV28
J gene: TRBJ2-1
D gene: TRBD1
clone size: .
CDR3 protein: CASSLFGDSSYNEQFF
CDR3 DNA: TGTGCCAGCAGTTTATTCGGGGACAGCTCCTACAATGAGCAGTTCTTC

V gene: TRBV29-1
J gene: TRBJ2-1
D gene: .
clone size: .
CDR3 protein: CSVGQGGLWFF
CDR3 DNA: TGCAGCGTTGGGCAGGGGGGTTTATGGTTCTTC

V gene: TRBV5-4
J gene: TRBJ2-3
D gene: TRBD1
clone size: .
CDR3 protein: CASSVNTGTGGDTQYF
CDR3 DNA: TGTGCCAGCAGCGTAAATACCGGGACAGGCGGAGATACGCAGTATTTT

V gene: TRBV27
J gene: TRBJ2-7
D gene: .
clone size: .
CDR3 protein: CASSSPLMQGVHEQYF
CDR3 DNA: TGTGCCAGCAGCTCCCCCCTCATGCAAGGGGTCCACGAGCAGTACTTC

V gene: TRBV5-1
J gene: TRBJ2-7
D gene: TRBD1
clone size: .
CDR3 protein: CASSRYTGGEQYF
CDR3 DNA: TGCGCCAGCAGCCGTTATACAGGGGGCGAGCAGTACTTC

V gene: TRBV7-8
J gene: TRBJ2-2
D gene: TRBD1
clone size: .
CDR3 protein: CASSSGTGKTGELFF
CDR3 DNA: TGTGCCAGCAGCTCCGGGACAGGGAAGACCGGGGAGCTGTTTTTT

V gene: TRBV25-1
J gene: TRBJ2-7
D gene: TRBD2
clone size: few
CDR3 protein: CASSATSGEQYF
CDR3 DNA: TGTGCCAGCAGCGCCACTAGCGGCGAGCAGTACTTC

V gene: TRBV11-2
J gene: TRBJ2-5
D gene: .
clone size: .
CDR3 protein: CASSFIAGQETQYF
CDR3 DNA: TGTGCCAGCAGCTTTATAGCCGGGCAAGAGACCCAGTACTTC

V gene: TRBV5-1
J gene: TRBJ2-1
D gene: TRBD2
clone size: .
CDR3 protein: CASSRSGGAFEQFF
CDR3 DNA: TGCGCCAGCAGTCGTAGCGGGGGGGCCTTTGAGCAGTTCTTC

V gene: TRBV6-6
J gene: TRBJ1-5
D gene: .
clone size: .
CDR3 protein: CAVRGLSNQPQHF
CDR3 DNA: TGTGCCGTTAGGGGTTTGAGCAATCAGCCCCAGCATTTT

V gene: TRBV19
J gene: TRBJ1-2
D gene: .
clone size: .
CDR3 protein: CASSIAVEPGGYGYTF
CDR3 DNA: TGTGCCAGTAGTATAGCCGTTGAACCTGGAGGCTATGGCTACACCTTC

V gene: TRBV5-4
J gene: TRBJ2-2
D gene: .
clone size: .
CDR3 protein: CASSLDAAGVTGELFF
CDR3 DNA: TGTGCCAGCAGCTTGGACGCGGCCGGGGTCACCGGGGAGCTGTTTTTT

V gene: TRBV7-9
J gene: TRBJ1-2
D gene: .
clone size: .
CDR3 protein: CASSLMPGGGDYGYTF
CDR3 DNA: TGTGCCAGCAGTTTGATGCCGGGAGGCGGTGACTATGGCTACACCTTC

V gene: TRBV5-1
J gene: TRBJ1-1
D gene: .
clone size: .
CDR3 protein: CASSSLLNTEAFF
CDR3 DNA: TGCGCCAGCAGCTCCCTTTTGAACACTGAAGCTTTCTTT

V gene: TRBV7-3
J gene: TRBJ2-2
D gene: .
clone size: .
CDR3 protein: CASSLDRSGAGELFF
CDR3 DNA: TGTGCCAGCAGCCTCGACCGGAGCGGCGCCGGGGAGCTGTTTTTT

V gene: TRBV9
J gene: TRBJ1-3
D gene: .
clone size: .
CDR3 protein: CASTRGELRNTIYF
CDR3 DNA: TGTGCCAGCACCCGCGGGGAACTCCGAAACACCATATATTTT

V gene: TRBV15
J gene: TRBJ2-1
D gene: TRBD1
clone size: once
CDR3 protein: CATSRDLGAGQGGDEQFF
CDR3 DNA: TGTGCCACCAGCAGAGATCTCGGAGCGGGACAGGGTGGGGATGAGCAGTTCTTC

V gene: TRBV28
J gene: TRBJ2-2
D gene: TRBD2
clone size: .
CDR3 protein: CASSTRLAGPTGELFF
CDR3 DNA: TGTGCCAGCAGTACCCGTCTAGCGGGCCCCACCGGGGAGCTGTTTTTT

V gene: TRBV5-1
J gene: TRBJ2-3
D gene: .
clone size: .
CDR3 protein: CASSLVYALSTDTQYF
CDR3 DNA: TGCGCCAGCAGCTTGGTCTACGCGCTGAGCACAGATACGCAGTATTTT

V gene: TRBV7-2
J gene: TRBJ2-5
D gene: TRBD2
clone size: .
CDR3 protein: CASSLAGDWETQYF
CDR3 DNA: TGTGCCAGCAGCTTGGCGGGAGATTGGGAGACCCAGTACTTC

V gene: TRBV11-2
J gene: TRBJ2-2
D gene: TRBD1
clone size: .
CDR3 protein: CASSWAGGGTGELFF
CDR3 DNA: TGTGCCAGCAGCTGGGCAGGGGGCGGCACCGGGGAGCTGTTTTTT

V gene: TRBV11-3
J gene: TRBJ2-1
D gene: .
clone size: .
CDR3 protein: CASSLGLNSYNEQFF
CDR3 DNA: TGTGCCAGCAGCTTAGGCCTAAACTCCTACAATGAGCAGTTCTTC

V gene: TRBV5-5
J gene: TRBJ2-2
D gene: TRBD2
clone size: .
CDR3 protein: CASSLGTSTGELFF
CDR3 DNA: TGTGCCAGCAGCTTGGGGACTAGCACCGGGGAGCTGTTTTTT

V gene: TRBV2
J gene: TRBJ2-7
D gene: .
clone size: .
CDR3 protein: CATLIDTAYEQYF
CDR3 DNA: TGTGCCACCCTAATCGACACCGCCTACGAGCAGTACTTC

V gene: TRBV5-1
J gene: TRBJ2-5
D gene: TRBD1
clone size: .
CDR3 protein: CASSLELQGAGETQYF
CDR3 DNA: TGCGCCAGCAGCTTGGAATTGCAGGGGGCAGGAGAGACCCAGTACTTC

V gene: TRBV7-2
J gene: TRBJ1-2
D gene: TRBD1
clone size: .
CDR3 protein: CASRTGVVHGYTF
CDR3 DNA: TGTGCCAGCCGGACAGGGGTGGTCCATGGCTACACCTTC

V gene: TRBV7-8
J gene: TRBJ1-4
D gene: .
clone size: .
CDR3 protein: CASSLGVGQGREKLFF
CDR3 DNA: TGTGCCAGCAGCTTAGGTGTAGGGCAGGGGAGAGAAAAACTGTTTTTT

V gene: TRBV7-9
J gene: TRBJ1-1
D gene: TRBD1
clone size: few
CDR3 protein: CATEGANPFNTEAFF
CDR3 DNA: TGTGCCACCGAGGGGGCGAATCCCTTCAACACTGAAGCTTTCTTT

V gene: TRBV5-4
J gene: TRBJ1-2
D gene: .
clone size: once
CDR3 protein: CASSSDSGTEGYTF
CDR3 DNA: TGTGCCAGCAGCTCCGACAGCGGGACTGAAGGCTACACCTTC

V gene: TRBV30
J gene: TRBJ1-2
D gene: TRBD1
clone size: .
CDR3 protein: CAWSVLGQYYGYTF
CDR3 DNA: TGTGCCTGGAGTGTACTGGGACAGTACTATGGCTACACCTTC

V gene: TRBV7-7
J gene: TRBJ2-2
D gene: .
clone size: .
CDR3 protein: CASSLETSGTGELFF
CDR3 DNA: TGTGCCAGCAGCTTAGAGACTAGTGGGACCGGGGAGCTGTTTTTT

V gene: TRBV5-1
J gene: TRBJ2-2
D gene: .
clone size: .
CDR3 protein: CASSLYTGGPTGELFF
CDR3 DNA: TGCGCCAGCAGCTTGTATACGGGGGGCCCGACCGGGGAGCTGTTTTTT

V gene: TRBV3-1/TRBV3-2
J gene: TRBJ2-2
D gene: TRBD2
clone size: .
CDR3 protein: CASSPIAGVFSGELFF
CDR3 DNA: TGTGCCAGCAGCCCAATAGCGGGAGTATTCAGCGGGGAGCTGTTTTTT

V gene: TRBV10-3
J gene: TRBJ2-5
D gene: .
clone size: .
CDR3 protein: CAISEDGQQETQYF
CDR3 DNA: TGTGCCATCAGTGAAGATGGGCAGCAAGAGACCCAGTACTTC

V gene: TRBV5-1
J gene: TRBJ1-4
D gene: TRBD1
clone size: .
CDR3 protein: CASSLDGTGNEKLFF
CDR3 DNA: TGCGCCAGCAGCTTGGACGGGACAGGGAATGAAAAACTGTTTTTT